Listed below are T cell receptor beta chains from one sample, sequenced in a study of OX40 agonist ivuxolimab in advanced cancers. Data came from immunoSEQ multiplex PCR; TCRdb stores just in-frame clones and leaves some out. The repertoire holds 73,000 or so clones, with 86% as singletons. Sequencing was performed on CD4+ or CD8+ T cells sorted from blood, taken in a trial of the OX40 agonist ivuxolimab. The receptors stem from an adult with an advanced solid tumor such as melanoma, head and neck, liver or kidney cancer. The CDR3 runs from the conserved cysteine through the conserved F or W. D genes are given only for firm matches. Size values are once, few and many counts, or a class for expanded clones, and some rows have none.

V	J	size	D	DNA	CDR3
TRBV5-4	TRBJ1-3	NA	NA	TGTGCCAGCAGCCCGGGCAGGAGTGATACCTCTGGAAACACCATATATTTT	CASSPGRSDTSGNTIYF
TRBV4-2	TRBJ1-1	NA	NA	TGTGCCAGCAGCCATTCGATTGGGGGCACTGAAGCTTTCTTT	CASSHSIGGTEAFF
TRBV5-6	TRBJ2-1	NA	NA	TGTGCCAGCAGCGGATTGGGCGAGAACTCCTACAATGAGCAGTTCTTC	CASSGLGENSYNEQFF
TRBV7-8	TRBJ1-1	NA	NA	TGTGCCAGCAGCCCCGATTGGAAGACTGAAGCTTTCTTT	CASSPDWKTEAFF
TRBV9	TRBJ2-2	NA	TRBD2	TGTGCCAGCAGAACTAGCGGTTACACCGGGGAGCTGTTTTTT	CASRTSGYTGELFF
TRBV2	TRBJ2-1	NA	TRBD2	TGTGCCAGCGTAGACCTGAGCGGGGGGGCCGATGAGCAGTTCTTC	CASVDLSGGADEQFF
TRBV5-1	TRBJ2-7	NA	TRBD2	TGCGCCAGCAGCTCGCCACTAGCGGGAGTCAACGAGCAGTACTTC	CASSSPLAGVNEQYF
TRBV30	TRBJ1-2	NA	NA	TGTGCCTGGGGGCTTAGGGAGATAAGGGGCTACACCTTC	CAWGLREIRGYTF
TRBV7-9	TRBJ2-7	few	TRBD1	TGTGCCAGCAGCTGGGGACAGGGGGGTCCCGAGCAGTACTTC	CASSWGQGGPEQYF
TRBV6-1	TRBJ1-5	few	NA	TGTGCCAGCAGGATAAATCAGCCCCAGCATTTT	CASRINQPQHF
TRBV30	TRBJ2-7	NA	NA	TGTGCCTGGAGATCGACCGGGACCGTTACCTACGAGCAGTACTTC	CAWRSTGTVTYEQYF
TRBV7-2	TRBJ2-5	once	NA	TGTGCCAGCAGCTTATCAAACCAAGAGACCCAGTACTTC	CASSLSNQETQYF
TRBV14	TRBJ2-1	NA	NA	TGTGCCAGCAGCCAAGGAAGTTTAGGAGGGTACAATGAGCAGTTCTTC	CASSQGSLGGYNEQFF
TRBV14	TRBJ2-7	NA	NA	TGTGCCAGCAGCCGGGAGCTCCGGGACCACGAGCAGTACTTC	CASSRELRDHEQYF
TRBV13	TRBJ2-2	NA	NA	TGTGCCAGCAGCTTAGTTGGAGGGGAGCTGTTTTTT	CASSLVGGELFF
TRBV6-1	TRBJ1-5	NA	NA	TGTGCCAGCAGTGGGGGACGCGATCAGCCCCAGCATTTT	CASSGGRDQPQHF
TRBV7-2	TRBJ1-1	NA	NA	TGTGCCAGCAGCTTACAGGAGAACACTGAAGCTTTCTTT	CASSLQENTEAFF
TRBV11-2	TRBJ2-1	NA	NA	TGTGCCAGCAGCTTAGATTTCGGCTCAAAGTACAATGAGCAGTTCTTC	CASSLDFGSKYNEQFF
TRBV10-3	TRBJ1-2	NA	NA	TGTGCCATCAGTGATCCCGGGAAGTTCTATGGCTACACCTTC	CAISDPGKFYGYTF
TRBV11-1	TRBJ2-1	NA	NA	TGTGCCAGCAGCATTTTTTCCTACAATGAGCAGTTCTTC	CASSIFSYNEQFF
TRBV5-4	TRBJ2-5	few	NA	TGTGCCAGCAGCTTGGCCATTAGTGAGACCCAGTACTTC	CASSLAISETQYF
TRBV5-4	TRBJ1-2	NA	NA	TGTGCCAGCAGCCCCTCAACGGGTGCCAACTATGGCTACACCTTC	CASSPSTGANYGYTF
TRBV7-2	TRBJ2-7	once	NA	TGTGCCAGCAGCTTAGCGCACGGGATTGCCTACGAGCAGTACTTC	CASSLAHGIAYEQYF
TRBV6-5	TRBJ2-7	NA	NA	TGTGCCAGCAGTTACCTAATTGGAGGGCGAAACGAGCAGTACTTC	CASSYLIGGRNEQYF
TRBV2	TRBJ2-7	NA	TRBD1	TGTGCCAGCAATTCGGGGGGAGGGACCCCGGGACAGGGGGCATTTGAGCAGTACTTC	CASNSGGGTPGQGAFEQYF
TRBV9	TRBJ1-1	NA	NA	TGTGCCAGCAGCGTGAGCCCTAGGGGGGCTAAAGAGGAAGCTTTCTTT	CASSVSPRGAKEEAFF
TRBV29-1	TRBJ2-3	few	TRBD2	TGCAGCGTTGAAAAAAGGCTAGCGGGAGTCCCAGATACGCAGTATTTT	CSVEKRLAGVPDTQYF
TRBV18	TRBJ1-3	few	NA	TGTGCCAGCTCACCACCGAAGGGGTTCTCTGGAAACACCATATATTTT	CASSPPKGFSGNTIYF
TRBV27	TRBJ2-3	NA	NA	TGTGCCAGCAGTCCGACCACAGATACGCAGTATTTT	CASSPTTDTQYF
TRBV6-1	TRBJ2-6	NA	NA	TGTGCCAGCAGTGAACTCCCGGCCCAGGGGGGGTCTGGGGCCAACGTCCTGACTTTC	CASSELPAQGGSGANVLTF
TRBV10-3	TRBJ2-1	NA	NA	TGTGCCATCAGTGAAGCCATGGAGCAGTTCTTC	CAISEAMEQFF
TRBV6-1	TRBJ1-4	NA	NA	TGTGCCAGCAGTGACCGTAGGGGGGATGAAAAACTGTTTTTT	CASSDRRGDEKLFF
TRBV5-1	TRBJ2-1	NA	TRBD2	TGCGCCAGCCAATTCATGGGGACTAGCGGGAGCCGGGGCTCCTACAATGAGCAGTTCTTC	CASQFMGTSGSRGSYNEQFF
TRBV7-9	TRBJ2-7	NA	TRBD1	TGTGCCAGCAGCCGGACAGGAGACTACGAGCAGTACTTC	CASSRTGDYEQYF
TRBV28	TRBJ1-2	NA	NA	TGTGCGTCCGGATCCGGGGGCTACACCTTC	CASGSGGYTF
TRBV7-6	TRBJ2-1	NA	NA	TGTGCCAGCAGCTTAGGTGGGCAGGGTTCCTACAATGAGCAGTTCTTC	CASSLGGQGSYNEQFF
TRBV5-1	TRBJ1-3	NA	NA	TGCGCCAGCAGCCCGGATCCGATCTCTGGAAACACCATATATTTT	CASSPDPISGNTIYF
TRBV28	TRBJ2-3	NA	TRBD1	TGTGCCAGCAGTTTCCAGACAGGGTTTACAGATACGCAGTATTTT	CASSFQTGFTDTQYF
TRBV2	TRBJ1-5	NA	TRBD1	TGTGCCAGCAGCGGACAGGGTGGCAATCAGCCCCAGCATTTT	CASSGQGGNQPQHF
TRBV11-2	TRBJ1-5	NA	TRBD1	TGTGCCAGCAGCTTTGACAGGGGTAAACAGCCCCAGCATTTT	CASSFDRGKQPQHF
TRBV7-9	TRBJ2-7	NA	NA	TGTGCCAGCACCCCTTCGGGGGATGAGCAGTACTTC	CASTPSGDEQYF
TRBV5-1	TRBJ2-3	NA	TRBD1	TGCGCCAGCAGCCCCCCGGGGACAGTAACAGATACGCAGTATTTT	CASSPPGTVTDTQYF
TRBV9	TRBJ2-5	NA	TRBD1	TGTGCCAGCAGCGTTGACAGGGTACAGACCCAGTACTTC	CASSVDRVQTQYF
TRBV9	TRBJ2-1	NA	TRBD2	TGTGCCAGCAGCCCGCCCGGGACTATTAATGAGCAGTTCTTC	CASSPPGTINEQFF
TRBV18	TRBJ2-2	NA	NA	TGTGCCAGCTCACCAAGTCAGGCTGGCGGGGAGCTGTTTTTT	CASSPSQAGGELFF
TRBV2	TRBJ2-3	NA	TRBD2	TGTGCCAGCAGGTGGGGGGGTCACACAGATACGCAGTATTTT	CASRWGGHTDTQYF
TRBV7-8	TRBJ2-2	NA	NA	TGTGCCAGCAGCCTCCAGGGGATGAACACCGGGGAGCTGTTTTTT	CASSLQGMNTGELFF
TRBV30	TRBJ1-1	NA	NA	TGTGCCTGGAGTAAGGGGGGCACTGAAGCTTTCTTT	CAWSKGGTEAFF